This TCR beta chain is from a study of identical twins. The table lists this clonotype with many counts. TCRdb called the 5' RACE reads again in MiXCR, with one record for every CDR3 protein. This sample yields 550,000 to 700,000 distinct CDR3 sequences, of which 21% are seen a single time; over 4% belongs to the top ten. The same sample was also used in a study of T cells expressing NK-cell markers. That source notes: It was sorted CD3+CD56+NKG2C+, CD3+CD56+NKG2C- and CD3+CD56-NKG2C+ T cells that supplied the TCR beta repertoires.

Source material: PBMCs. This receptor was taken from a woman aged 18-29 years in good health.

The CDR3: CASSPRADTQYF. The CDR3 DNA reads as TGTGCCAGCAGTCCCAGGGCAGATACGCAGTATTTT. The rearrangement joins TRBV6-5 to TRBJ2-3; a possible D gene is TRBD1 (5 bases). Germline V gene data show CDR1 as MNHEY and CDR2 as SVGAGI. The length of the CDR3 is 12 residues. Trimming pared 5 bases from V and 4 bases from J, leaving 7 bases between.